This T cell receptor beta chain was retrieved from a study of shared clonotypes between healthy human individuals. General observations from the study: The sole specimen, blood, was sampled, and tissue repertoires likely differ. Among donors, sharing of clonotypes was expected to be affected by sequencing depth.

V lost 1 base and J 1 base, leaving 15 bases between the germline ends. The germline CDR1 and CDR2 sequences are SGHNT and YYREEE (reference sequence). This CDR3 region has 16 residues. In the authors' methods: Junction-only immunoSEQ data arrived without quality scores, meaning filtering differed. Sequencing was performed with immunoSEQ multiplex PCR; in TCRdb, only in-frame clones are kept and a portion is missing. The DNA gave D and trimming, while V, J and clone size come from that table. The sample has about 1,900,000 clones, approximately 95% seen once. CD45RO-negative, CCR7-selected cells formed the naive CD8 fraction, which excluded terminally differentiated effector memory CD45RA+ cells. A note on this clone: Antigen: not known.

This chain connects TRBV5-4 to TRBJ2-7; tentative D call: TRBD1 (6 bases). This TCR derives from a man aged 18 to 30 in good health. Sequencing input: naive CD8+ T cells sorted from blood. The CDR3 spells CASSLQGPSNSYEQYF. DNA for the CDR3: TGTGCCAGCAGCTTGCAGGGGCCTTCAAATTCCTACGAGCAGTACTTC. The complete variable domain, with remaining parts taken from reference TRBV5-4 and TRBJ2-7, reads ETGVTQSPTHLIKTRGQQVTLRCSSQSGHNTVSWYQQALGQGPQFIFQYYREEENGRGNFPPRFSGLQFPNYSSELNVNALELDDSALYLCASSLQGPSNSYEQYFGPGTRLTVT.